The next 6 T cell receptor beta chains were all read from a single sample in a study of technical replicates of blood from a few donors. Libraries were prepared by immunoSEQ multiplex PCR; TCRdb keeps only in-frame clonotypes and omits some of them. The sample yields tens of thousands of clones, roughly 96% seen once. Sequencing was done on a sample of T cells isolated from PBMCs. The receptors were sampled from a human donor in good health.

This clone was seen only once. The chain uses TRBV6-4 and TRBJ2-3, with D perhaps TRBD2 (5 bases). V was shortened by 4 bases and J by 8 bases, with 13 bases between the two germline ends. The CDR3 totals 13 residues. The germline gives CDR1 MRHNA, CDR2 SNTAGT. CDR3 DNA: TGTGCCAGCAGTGTGGGCCCAGAGGGTACGCAGTATTTT. It is translated as CASSVGPEGTQYF.

This clone occurred once. The chain joins TRBV6-5 to TRBJ1-1, with D possibly TRBD1 on 6 matching bases. V lost 6 bases, J lost 1 base, and 9 bases lay in between. The CDR3 has 13 amino acids. Germline values: CDR1 MNHEY, CDR2 SVGAGI. The CDR3 protein is CASSRDKNTEAFF. The CDR3 bases are TGTGCCAGCAGCCGGGACAAGAACACTGAAGCTTTCTTT.

The chain is built from TRBV7-9 and TRBJ2-7, with TRBD1 as a possible D gene (5 bases). CDR1 and CDR2 from the germline V gene are SEHNR and FQNEAQ (reference sequence). The length of the CDR3 is 13 residues. V dropped 2 bases and J dropped 3 bases, with 8 bases sitting between them. In nucleotides, the CDR3 is TGTGCCAGCAGCTTAACGCAGGGCTACGAGCAGTACTTC. Its translation: CASSLTQGYEQYF.

V usage is TRBV18 and J usage is TRBJ2-2, with D unresolved. Germline V gene lookup returns CDR1 KGHSH and CDR2 LQKENI. The ends were cut back, 5 bases at V and 1 base at J, with 5 bases in the middle. The CDR3 is made up of 13 amino acids. CDR3 sequence: CASSFGNTGELFF. The CDR3 DNA follows: TGTGCCAGCTCATTCGGGAACACCGGGGAGCTGTTTTTT.

This sequence joins TRBV2 and TRBJ2-1; TRBD2 is a possible D gene (6 bases). This CDR3 is 13 amino acids long. Per germline, CDR1 SNHLY and CDR2 FYNNEI. V shed 1 base and J shed 8 bases, with 9 bases lying between them. CDR3 in amino acids: CASSEDRLDEQFF. CDR3 bases: TGTGCCAGCAGTGAAGATCGACTAGATGAGCAGTTCTTC.

V usage is TRBV18 and J usage is TRBJ1-4; 7 nucleotides line up with TRBD1. Trimming removed 1 base from V and 2 bases from J; junction bases left unmatched: 1. Germline CDR1 KGHSH, CDR2 LQKENI. The CDR3 runs 15 residues. Here the CDR3 reads CASSPLGGTNEKLFF. The CDR3 DNA is TGTGCCAGCTCACCACTAGGGGGCACTAATGAAAAACTGTTTTTT.